One sample yielded the 17 T cell receptor beta chains listed below, sequenced in a study of cytomegalovirus exposure and HLA in healthy donors. PCR primers comprised 60 Vbeta and 13 Jbeta primers. This table comes from immunoSEQ multiplex PCR, and its TCRdb copy is limited to in-frame clones, with some not included. This sample yields some 180,000 clones, of which about 12% are seen a single time; approximately 8.4% belongs to the top ten. The sequencing sample was made of PBMCs. The receptor source for this set is a man aged 45 to 65 in good health and CMV-seropositive.

The sample holds a few counts of this clone. The rearrangement links TRBV15 to TRBJ2-5; the D gene is possibly TRBD2 (6 bases). This CDR3 has 15 residues. V was clipped by 0 bases and J by 4 bases, with 12 bases between them. The germline V gene encodes CDR1 LNHNV and CDR2 YYDKDF (reference sequence). The CDR3 region has the DNA TGTGCCACCAGCAGAGAAAGACTAGTGGGAGAGACCCAGTACTTC. This codes for CATSRERLVGETQYF.

This clone was counted only a few times. The chain couples TRBV6-1 to TRBJ2-3; D is ambiguous. CDR1 MNHNS and CDR2 SASEGT come from the germline V gene. This CDR3 region has 15 residues. V lost 3 bases, J lost 7 bases, and 17 bases lay in between. The CDR3 spells CASSDPVVAPYTQYF. CDR3 nucleotides: TGTGCCAGCAGTGACCCGGTAGTCGCGCCCTATACGCAGTATTTT.

This clone came up a few times. The chain recombines TRBV29-1 with TRBJ2-3, with 12 nucleotides matching TRBD2. Germline lookup yields CDR1 SQVTM and CDR2 ANQGSEA. CDR3 length: 18 residues. V shed 6 bases, J shed 4 bases, and the junction held 17 bases outside the gene matches. The CDR3 protein is CSVGPSGGAGVSADTQYF. In DNA, the CDR3 is TGCAGCGTCGGACCTAGCGGGGGGGCGGGAGTGTCAGCAGATACGCAGTATTTT.

This clone came up a few times. The chain uses TRBV6-5 and TRBJ1-2; weak D call: TRBD1 (6 bases). V lost 5 bases to trimming and J lost 0 bases, with 13 bases between them. The CDR3 has 15 amino acids. Germline lookup yields CDR1 MNHEY and CDR2 SVGAGI. The CDR3 DNA sequence: TGTGCCAGCAGTCTCGGGACACTCGCTAACTATGGCTACACCTTC. Residues: CASSLGTLANYGYTF.

The chain is built from TRBV10-1 and TRBJ2-2, with 10 bases identical to TRBD1. The CDR3 sequence is 13 residues long. CDR1 and CDR2 from the germline V gene are WNHNN and SYGVQD (reference sequence). Losses at the gene ends were 8 bases for V and 4 bases for J; bases not matched to a gene: 1. CDR3 bases: TGCGCCAGCCGGACAGGGGGCACCGGGGAGCTGTTTTTT. It yields the protein CASRTGGTGELFF.

This clone appeared a few times. The CDR3 DNA reads TGTGCCAGCAGCCTCCTACTAGGGGGCAGGCACGAGCAGTACTTC. Its translation is CASSLLLGGRHEQYF. The V call is TRBV11-3, the J call TRBJ2-7; the match to TRBD1 covers 7 bases. The CDR3 runs to 15 residues. V lost 5 bases, J lost 5 bases, and 12 bases stayed unmatched. Germline CDR1 is SGHNT and CDR2 is YENEEA.

This clone appeared a few times. The chain links TRBV4-3 to TRBJ2-1; TRBD2 agrees at 9 bases. Germline loops: CDR1 LGHNA, CDR2 YSLEER. The CDR3 loop spans 17 amino acids. Trimming cost V 1 base and J 0 bases; bases outside gene matches: 4. The CDR3 here is CASSQVSGGSSYNEQFF. In DNA form, the CDR3 reads TGCGCCAGCAGCCAAGTTAGCGGGGGTAGCTCCTACAATGAGCAGTTCTTC.

This clone showed up just a few times. The rearrangement joins TRBV6-1 to TRBJ2-5; 8 bases match TRBD2. The germline V gene encodes CDR1 MNHNS and CDR2 SASEGT. Trimming cost V 6 bases and J 3 bases; bases outside gene matches: 6. This CDR3 is built from 14 residues. The CDR3 sequence is CASRFPGGEETQYF. Written as DNA, the CDR3 is TGTGCCAGCAGGTTCCCGGGGGGGGAAGAGACCCAGTACTTC.

The chain couples TRBV11-2 to TRBJ2-7, with 9 bases fitting TRBD2. The CDR3 sequence is 15 residues long. The trim removed 0 bases at V and 4 bases at J, leaving 4 bases unmatched. The V gene's germline CDR1 is SGHAT and CDR2 FQNNGV. The CDR3 bases are TGTGCCAGCAGCTTAGAGGTTAGCGGGGGTTACGAGCAGTACTTC. This translates into CASSLEVSGGYEQYF. The full variable domain, its missing parts supplied by reference TRBV11-2 and TRBJ2-7, is EAGVAQSPRYKIIEKRQSVAFWCNPISGHATLYWYQQILGQGPKLLIQFQNNGVVDDSQLPKDRFSAERLKGVDSTLKIQPAKLEDSAVYLCASSLEVSGGYEQYFGPGTRLTVT.

This clone is deemed medium-sized (0.01 to 0.1%). The chain combines TRBV6-5 with TRBJ1-5; no clear D. Trimming stripped 2 bases from V and 10 bases from J, with 12 bases between. Germline CDR1 MNHEY, CDR2 SVGAGI. The CDR3 has 13 residues. The CDR3 spells CASSYSPSGPQHF. As DNA, the CDR3 is TGTGCCAGCAGTTACAGCCCTTCGGGACCCCAGCATTTT.

This chain joins TRBV2 and TRBJ2-3; D is uncertain. CDR1 and CDR2 from the germline V gene are SNHLY and FYNNEI. The V and J ends lost 1 base and 3 bases respectively, with 8 bases between them. The CDR3 runs 14 residues. This chain's CDR3 is CASSEGPVTDTQYF. The DNA of the CDR3 is TGTGCCAGCAGTGAAGGCCCAGTAACAGATACGCAGTATTTT.

The chain is built from TRBV7-9 and TRBJ2-5, with 9 nucleotides matching TRBD2. CDR3 size: 16 residues. Trimming at V came to 5 bases and at J to 4 bases, leaving 11 bases not matched to a gene. Germline V lookup: CDR1 SEHNR, CDR2 FQNEAQ (reference sequence). In DNA form, the CDR3 reads TGTGCCAGCAGCCCCGGGGGAGCGGGGGGAGGAGAGACCCAGTACTTC. Translating gives CASSPGGAGGGETQYF.

The gene calls are TRBV4-2 and TRBJ2-2; TRBD2 matches at 10 bases. V trimming: 1 base; J trimming: 5 bases; junction bases outside the gene matches: 7. This CDR3 contains 17 residues. Germline V lookup: CDR1 LGHNA, CDR2 YNFKEQ. CDR3 region: CASSQVTSGAGTGELFF. The CDR3 DNA reads TGTGCCAGCAGCCAAGTCACTAGCGGGGCGGGAACCGGGGAGCTGTTTTTT.

The chain combines TRBV2 with TRBJ2-1; possibly TRBD2 for D (6 bases). CDR3 length: 14 amino acids. V lost 3 bases to trimming and J lost 7 bases, with 13 bases between them. Germline V gene sequence: CDR1 SNHLY, CDR2 FYNNEI. CDR3 in amino acids: CASSERLVKNEQFF. The CDR3 DNA is TGTGCCAGCAGTGAGCGACTAGTAAAAAATGAGCAGTTCTTC.

The genes are TRBV15 and TRBJ2-2; D is possibly TRBD1 (5 bases). V dropped 0 bases and J dropped 5 bases, with 7 bases sitting between them. Germline V CDR1 and CDR2: LNHNV, YYDKDF (reference sequence). The CDR3 length is 14 residues. The CDR3 spells CATSREKGTGELFF. CDR3 bases: TGTGCCACCAGCAGAGAAAAGGGGACCGGGGAGCTGTTTTTT.

V is TRBV7-8 and J is TRBJ2-7; 10 bases map to TRBD2. This CDR3 has 15 residues. The trim removed 5 bases at V and 1 base at J, leaving 5 bases unmatched. CDR1 is SGHVS, CDR2 FQNEAQ, per germline. The CDR3 region has the DNA TGTGCCAGCAGCGGATCTAGCGGGGGTTCCTACGAGCAGTACGTC. This translates into CASSGSSGGSYEQYV.

V usage is TRBV7-2 and J usage is TRBJ2-5; 8 positions agree with TRBD2. V lost 5 bases and J lost 9; bases outside the gene matches: 8. The V gene's germline CDR1 is SGHTA and CDR2 FQGNSA. The CDR3 has 13 residues. Written as DNA, the CDR3 is TGTGCCAGCAGCCAAAGCTCGGGGGGGGCCCAGTACTTC. This translates into CASSQSSGGAQYF.